This T cell receptor beta chain is from a study of cytomegalovirus exposure and HLA in healthy donors (dated by TCRdb to about 2017). In the study overall: According to an earlier analysis of a few hundred of the donors, some 180 million T cells yielded 120 million or so unique TCR beta sequences and 276 Gb of sequence data. About 300 gigabases of sequencing data and approximately 85 million unique TCR sequences were included in an early release covering 550 to 650 HLA-typed donors. The genetic ancestry cluster associated with self-reported Caucasian donors included 81% of the roughly 400 genotyped donors. The study was designed to test whether signatures of past pathogen exposure could be identified by cataloging public T cell receptors. The T cell repertoires of under 700 subjects were profiled by immunosequencing and related to cytomegalovirus serostatus. In addition to the first cohort of several hundred subjects, a separate validation cohort of under 150 different subjects was used. To predict cytomegalovirus infection status, the study brought together high-throughput TCR immunosequencing, statistical association of individual TCRs with disease status, and machine learning. To study patterns of TCR occurrence, a later analysis re-analyzed previously published TCR beta repertoires from several hundred donors and added high-resolution HLA genotyping. The later analysis used no new phenotypic data to find candidate immune exposures, relying instead on TCR beta sequences and their occurrence across donors. To decide whether each TCR beta V gene segment behaved as functional or pseudogenic, an earlier analysis of 587 of the donors relied on high-throughput TCR beta sequencing. Donor age, sex, ethnicity and CMV serostatus were compiled together with the repertoire data. In a later genetic analysis, genome-wide SNP genotypes for about three fifths of the roughly 670 donors were used, and that subset was treated as a discovery cohort. Every repertoire in the discovery cohort had been generated on one and the same sequencing platform. Both class I and class II loci were covered by HLA typing, at four-digit resolution. Typing coverage varied by locus: about 629-630 donors for A, B, C, DRB1 and DQB1; under 550 for DQA1; over 600 for DPA1; approximately 490 for DPB1. Four to six DR-DQ haplotypes were handled as single units for association and clustering, since linkage in the cohort was strong. Among some 400 genotyped donors of the cohort, an average of roughly 230,000 unique TCR beta nucleotide sequences was sequenced per donor, of which roughly 17% were non-productive. The paper's findings and limits, for the study overall: A later analysis found that HLA-associated TCR beta chains were more clonally expanded and had lower generation probabilities than equally common non-associated chains. Across donors, most TCR sequences were observed very rarely, whereas some public TCRs were present in many individuals. In an earlier analysis of some 500 of the donors, most TCR beta V segments appeared in productive rearrangements about 87% or about 30% of the time, broadly matching IMGT annotations. According to a later analysis, parvovirus B19, influenza, CMV and Epstein-Barr virus appeared linked to several top co-occurrence clusters. This cohort had only TCR beta chains sequenced, and the lack of alpha or paired-chain data limited which features could be detected. A later genetic analysis reported fewer N-insertions in productive TCRs among donors in an Asian-associated ancestry cluster than the 666-donor mean. Specific HLA alleles were associated with roughly 16,000 TCR beta sequences at a false discovery rate of 0.05 in a later analysis. A group of highly shared sequence variants was considered likely to be a technical artifact of the sequencing pipeline. In a later analysis, TCR association rates were found to vary across HLA loci, with the most associated TCRs seen for DRB1 alleles and the fewest for HLA-C alleles. Because some donors lacked HLA typing at each locus, the association tests relied only on the typed subset. For the cohort, immune exposure information was limited to CMV serostatus. Presence/absence analyses assumed roughly uniform sequencing depth across donors, an assumption that may not hold. Most CMV-associated TCR beta chains appeared to be HLA-restricted in a later analysis, and the HLA associations seemed to be driven largely by CMV exposure. In a later genetic analysis, a missense DCLRE1C variant was associated with V-gene and J-gene trimming of TCR beta chains, and the association was replicated in an independent cohort. It was suggested by the authors that the approach could potentially be generalized to other disease states and immunological phenotypes. Over 15 rarely observed V segments, including chromosome 9 orphons, were excluded from the earlier analysis of about 600 of the donors because counts were too low. Linkage disequilibrium might explain the correlated functional status among segregating V segments, but an unknown experimental factor could not be excluded. A further reported finding was that TCR beta sequences accurately predicted the HLA-A and HLA-B alleles for most subjects in the first cohort. When HLA alleles, especially DR and DQ, strongly co-occurred, TCR associations were difficult to assign to individual alleles. The 87-base-pair reads could not distinguish some IMGT-functional V segments, including TRBV6-2 and TRBV6-3, so those segments were excluded. In vitro tests confirmed that three of the cytomegalovirus-associated TCR beta chains recognize cytomegalovirus antigens. The classifier was reported to diagnose cytomegalovirus status with high specificity and sensitivity in both the original and validation cohorts. In the study, around 150 TCR beta chains were listed as associated with cytomegalovirus.

The cohort comprised fewer than 700 healthy bone marrow donors. Cohort members were all nominally healthy when sampled, although unrecorded immune exposures were likely present. The donor was CMV seropositive and was included in the group of about 290 seropositive cohort members. A peripheral blood sample was collected from each donor, and TCR beta sequencing was performed on peripheral blood mononuclear cells. Genomic DNA extraction from the blood cell samples was performed with the Qiagen DNeasy Blood Extraction Kit. This clone was counted a single time. What antigen it recognizes has not been identified. Base-call qualities are not available, and no considerably larger clone is one nucleotide away. The library was obtained by the immunoSEQ multiplex PCR assay. The multiplex PCR relied on a mix of 60 forward primers for TCR Vbeta segments and 13 reverse primers for TCR Jbeta segments. The CDR3 region of rearranged TCR beta genes was amplified from genomic DNA by a multiplex PCR assay. On the Illumina HiSeq System, the amplified TCR beta libraries were sequenced as 87-base-pair reads. The authors' analysis ran thus. A later analysis counted around 72 million unique TCR beta chains across the roughly 700 repertoires, and some 12 million of these chains were shared by at least two donors. Raw reads were error-corrected and collapsed into unique sequences by a nearest-neighbor algorithm in which closely related sequences were merged to remove PCR and sequencing errors. Alignment of CDR3 sequences to IMGT reference sequences was used to assign V, D and J gene segments. For a sequence to be retained, a match of at least six nucleotides to both a V gene segment and a J gene segment was required. Rearrangements were called productive when the CDR3 lacked stop codons and stayed in frame with V and J; all others were non-productive. CDR3 was defined by IMGT convention, running from the second conserved V-encoded cysteine to the conserved J-encoded phenylalanine. The earlier analysis of 550 to 650 of the donors excluded any sequence lacking an unambiguous match to a single V gene segment. In an earlier analysis of roughly 600 of the donors, a V segment was called functional when productive rearrangements were above 56.7%, and segregating when the standard deviation between donors exceeded 5%. A statistical classification framework was built for diagnosing cytomegalovirus status from the catalog of TCR beta chain sequences. In a later analysis, TCR nucleotide sequences were compared against IMGT/GENE-DB human TR gene sequences so that V and J genes could be assigned. In a later analysis, CDR3 sequences and most-parsimonious VDJ recombination scenarios were assigned using the TCRdist pipeline. A later analysis defined each TCR beta chain by its CDR3 amino acid sequence plus V-gene family, and excluded reads lacking a unique V-gene family. In a later analysis, fewer than 650 highly shared, low-generation-probability nucleotide sequences were removed to address suspected cross-contamination and a sequencing artifact. For each public chain, a later analysis derived a clonal expansion index from normalized ranks of inferred template counts within each repertoire. Generation probabilities in a later analysis came from a VDJ recombination model fitted to out-of-frame rearrangements, and those results were checked against IGoR. Hypergeometric tests were used in a later analysis to score TCR-TCR, TCR-HLA and TCR-CMV co-occurrence, with a repertoire-size bias correction applied to the TCR pairs. A later analysis estimated false discovery rates by permuting HLA or CMV assignments 20 times. In a later analysis, co-occurring TCRs were grouped with DBSCAN, and TCRdist sequence similarity was added when clustering was performed within HLA-allele-positive subsets. Co-occurrence clustering excluded repertoires with fewer than 30,000 or more than 120,000 public chains, plus five with anomalous nucleotide sharing. TCRdb took over this immuneACCESS table, retaining in-frame rearrangements with V and J assigned. Such tables are incomplete; in checked studies, under half of the missing clones stem from an unresolved V gene, and the remainder is unexplained. V and J calls and clone size follow that table, whereas D and trimming were derived from the DNA. This sample has fewer than 250,000 clones in its table, and 65% to 80% of those were observed once. About 4.4% of the sample belongs to the ten largest clones.

The trim is 7 bases for V and 5 bases for J, with a gap of 22 bases between the germline ends. The germline V gene gives CDR1 as SQVTM and CDR2 as ANQGSEA. CDR3 length: 15 amino acids, cysteine to phenylalanine. This entry keeps only the CDR3 DNA: 45 bases, framed from base 1. The source of this sequence is a man aged 25-45 years in good health and CMV-seropositive. This receptor chain uses TRBV29-1 and TRBJ2-3; the best D guess is TRBD2, with 6 bases matching. The sequenced material came from PBMCs. The CDR3 region reads CSARPDYLHLDTQYF. The DNA is as follows: TGCAGCGCCAGACCGGACTACCTCCACTTAGATACGCAGTATTTT.